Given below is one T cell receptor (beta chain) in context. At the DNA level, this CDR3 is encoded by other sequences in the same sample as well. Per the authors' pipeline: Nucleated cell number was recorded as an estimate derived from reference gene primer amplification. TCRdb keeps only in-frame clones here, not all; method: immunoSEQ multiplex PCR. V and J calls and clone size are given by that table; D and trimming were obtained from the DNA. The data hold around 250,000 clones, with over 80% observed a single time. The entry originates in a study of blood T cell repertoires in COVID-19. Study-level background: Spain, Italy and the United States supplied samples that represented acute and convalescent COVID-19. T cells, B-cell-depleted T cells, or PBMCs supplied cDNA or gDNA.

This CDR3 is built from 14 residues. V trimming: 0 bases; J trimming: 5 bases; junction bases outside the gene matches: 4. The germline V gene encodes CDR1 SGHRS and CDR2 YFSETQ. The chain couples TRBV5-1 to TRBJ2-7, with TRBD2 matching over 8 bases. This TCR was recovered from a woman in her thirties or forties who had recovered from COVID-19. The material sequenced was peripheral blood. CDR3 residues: CASSLVAGLNEQYF. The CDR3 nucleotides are TGCGCCAGCAGCTTGGTAGCGGGGCTCAACGAGCAGTACTTC.